This entry lists 3 T cell receptor beta chains sequenced from one sample in a study of T cells in Graves' hyperthyroidism and ophthalmopathy. The TCR beta CDR3 regions underwent amplification using RNA transcripts as the source. An initial round of RT-PCR targeting the TCR CDR3 relied on the HTBI primer set. TCRdb reanalysed the multiplex PCR reads using MiXCR and keeps one entry per CDR3 protein. The sample lists under 300,000 distinct CDR3 sequences; 20% to 25% were seen once. The sample taken for sequencing was blood. These receptors all stem from a man in his thirties or forties with Graves' ophthalmopathy.

On this clonotype: A much larger clone sits a single nucleotide away, making a read error possible. The chain joins TRBV12-3 or TRBV12-4 to TRBJ2-1, with 15 bases identical to TRBD2. The CDR3 sequence is 22 residues long. The J segment lost 5 bases and the V segment lost 2 bases, leaving 19 bases of the junction unmatched. CDR3 nucleotide sequence: TGTGCCAGCAGTTTACCACCATTCGGACAGGCAGGGACTAGCGGGAGGCACAATGAGCAGTTCTTC. Its protein product is CASSLPPFGQAGTSGRHNEQFF.

The chain joins TRBV6-5 to TRBJ1-2, with 9 bases aligning to TRBD1. CDR3 length: 17 residues. Per germline, CDR1 MNHEY and CDR2 SVGAGI. V gave up 2 bases and J gave up 5 bases; unmatched junction bases: 12. The CDR3 DNA reads as TGTGCCAGCAGTTACATTCGGGCAACCGGGACAGGGTATGGCTACACCTTC. Protein: CASSYIRATGTGYGYTF.

The chain is built from TRBV30 and TRBJ2-2, with D unclear. The ends were cut back, 1 base at V and 6 bases at J, with 9 bases in the middle. CDR1 is GTSNPN and CDR2 is SVGIG in the germline V gene (reference sequence). The CDR3 loop spans 13 amino acids. CDR3 coding DNA: TGTGCCTGGAGTGACATGTGGGCCGGGGAGCTGTTTTTT. The encoded protein is CAWSDMWAGELFF.